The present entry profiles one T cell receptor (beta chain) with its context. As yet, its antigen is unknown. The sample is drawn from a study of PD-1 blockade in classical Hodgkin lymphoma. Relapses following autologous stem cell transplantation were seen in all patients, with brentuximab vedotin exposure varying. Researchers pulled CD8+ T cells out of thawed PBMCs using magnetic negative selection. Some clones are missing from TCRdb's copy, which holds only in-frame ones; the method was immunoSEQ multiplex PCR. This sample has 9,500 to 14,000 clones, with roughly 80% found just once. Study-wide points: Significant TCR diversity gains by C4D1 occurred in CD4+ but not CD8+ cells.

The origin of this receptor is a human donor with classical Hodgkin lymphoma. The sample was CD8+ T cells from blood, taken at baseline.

The CDR3: CASSRSNTGELFF. The CDR3 DNA sequence: TGCGCCAGCAGCCGCAGCAACACCGGGGAGCTGTTTTTT. This rearrangement joins TRBV4-1 to TRBJ2-2; D not certain. Trimming stripped 4 bases from V and 2 bases from J, with 5 bases between. The CDR3 has 13 amino acids. CDR1 is MGHRA and CDR2 is YSYEKL in the germline V gene.